Listed below are T cell receptor beta chains from one sample, sequenced in a study of shared clonotypes between healthy human individuals. Only in-frame clones appear in the TCRdb table, and some are missing; sequencing was by immunoSEQ multiplex PCR. The data hold fewer than 1.8 million clones, with 97% to 99% observed a single time. Sequenced material: naive CD4+ T cells sorted from blood. The receptor source for this set is a man aged 30 to 45 in good health. The CDR3 runs from the conserved cysteine through the conserved F or W.

V gene: TRBV14; J gene: TRBJ1-1; CDR3 protein: CASSAHTEAFF
V gene: TRBV6-6; J gene: TRBJ1-2; CDR3 protein: CASKEGSRNYGYTF
V gene: TRBV2; J gene: TRBJ1-5; CDR3 protein: CASRERTPGQPQHF
V gene: TRBV30; J gene: TRBJ2-7; CDR3 protein: CAWSPGDHTTYEQYF
V gene: TRBV28; J gene: TRBJ2-7; CDR3 protein: CATTAGLALEQYF
V gene: TRBV18; J gene: TRBJ2-2; CDR3 protein: CASSPPAGTGELFF
V gene: TRBV30; J gene: TRBJ2-1; CDR3 protein: CAWSEGGQDEQFF
V gene: TRBV5-4; J gene: TRBJ2-1; CDR3 protein: CASSLGGRSSYNEQFF
V gene: TRBV7-2; J gene: TRBJ2-7; CDR3 protein: CASSRNSGGPEQYF
V gene: TRBV30; J gene: TRBJ2-2; CDR3 protein: CAWTPGTGLTGELFF
V gene: TRBV7-2; J gene: TRBJ2-1; CDR3 protein: CASSLYREKPYNEQFF
V gene: TRBV29-1; J gene: TRBJ2-5; CDR3 protein: CSAITSGGSQETQYF
V gene: TRBV21-1; J gene: TRBJ1-5; CDR3 protein: CASSPDNQPQHF
V gene: TRBV5-4; J gene: TRBJ1-2; CDR3 protein: CASSFGDRGYGYTF
V gene: TRBV7-8; J gene: TRBJ2-7; CDR3 protein: CASSPSGGGKAYYEQYF
V gene: TRBV29-1; J gene: TRBJ1-1; CDR3 protein: CSADTGGDGTEAFF
V gene: TRBV11-3; J gene: TRBJ2-6; CDR3 protein: CASSNAAHGANVLTF
V gene: TRBV15; J gene: TRBJ1-5; CDR3 protein: CATSRAGLGTNQPQHF
V gene: TRBV6-1; J gene: TRBJ2-7; CDR3 protein: CASRGVWASSGEQYF
V gene: TRBV19; J gene: TRBJ2-7; CDR3 protein: CASSMNRDRSYEQYF
V gene: TRBV10-2; J gene: TRBJ1-5; CDR3 protein: CASGYQNQPQHF
V gene: TRBV23-1; J gene: TRBJ2-7; CDR3 protein: CASLTRSSYEQYF
V gene: TRBV19; J gene: TRBJ2-2; CDR3 protein: CASSIDPLAGAHTGELFF
V gene: TRBV5-5; J gene: TRBJ2-7; CDR3 protein: CASSIELRGEQYF
V gene: TRBV6-1; J gene: TRBJ2-2; CDR3 protein: CASSEAGGRGELFF
V gene: TRBV28; J gene: TRBJ2-3; CDR3 protein: CASSHRTTDTQYF
V gene: TRBV27; J gene: TRBJ2-5; CDR3 protein: CASSFAGQETQYF
V gene: TRBV9; J gene: TRBJ1-2; CDR3 protein: CASSDSGPYGYTF
V gene: TRBV19; J gene: TRBJ2-2; CDR3 protein: CASRLWESGELFF
V gene: TRBV19; J gene: TRBJ2-7; CDR3 protein: CASRQGYEQYF
V gene: TRBV9; J gene: TRBJ2-3; CDR3 protein: CASEDQIADTQYF
V gene: TRBV7-6; J gene: TRBJ1-2; CDR3 protein: CASSGPGTFPSYTF
V gene: TRBV28; J gene: TRBJ2-3; CDR3 protein: CASSSPRGPSTDTQYF
V gene: TRBV5-6; J gene: TRBJ2-1; CDR3 protein: CASSPPRRSGGYEQFF
V gene: TRBV2; J gene: TRBJ2-7; CDR3 protein: CASSSGQGSYEQYF
V gene: TRBV9; J gene: TRBJ2-3; CDR3 protein: CASSPKAASGIADTQYF
V gene: TRBV7-8; J gene: TRBJ2-6; CDR3 protein: CASSLALTGANVLTF